This T cell receptor beta chain was recorded in a study of cytomegalovirus exposure and HLA in healthy donors. The study's findings and limits: The authors confirmed in vitro that three CMV-associated chains were specific for CMV antigens. Accounts indicate the classifier identified cytomegalovirus status with strong specificity and sensitivity.

PCR involved 60 Vbeta and 13 Jbeta primers. The assay was immunoSEQ multiplex PCR, and TCRdb's table has in-frame clones only and misses some. The sample consists of some 130,000 clones, 80% of them appearing once. Details on this clone: Its target is unknown.

Trimming left V 5 bases short and J 7 bases short, with 8 bases between. CDR3 length: 11 residues. CDR1 and CDR2 (germline): SEHNR, FQNEAQ (reference sequence). The chain has TRBV7-9 and TRBJ1-2; possible D gene TRBD1, 6 bases. Sequenced: PBMCs. The TCR comes from a human donor in good health. CDR3 nucleotides: TGTGCCAGCAGCCCAGGGGCTGGCTACACCTTC. Its translation is CASSPGAGYTF.